This T cell receptor beta chain came from a study of blood T cells in healthy people across ages (dated by TCRdb to 2013 to 2016). Notes on the research overall: In model experiments, template switching captured roughly one uniquely barcoded TCR beta cDNA molecule for every two T cells. To track age-related changes in TCR beta repertoire diversity, the study relied on deep sequencing normalized with unique cDNA molecular identifiers. The donors were divided into four age groups: young (average around 15 years), middle-aged (almost 40), aged (roughly 66) and long-lived (82). Donors of different ages were randomly distributed across sequencing lanes to avoid experimental bias. Two additional independent replicas of 1 million unique cDNA reads from the same blood draw were analyzed for two donors (one aged 18 to 30 and one aged 80 or older).

The paper's findings and limits, for the study overall: Compared with the aged group, more naive CD4+ T cells, fewer expanded clones and increased TCR diversity were shown by the long-lived group, suggesting age selection. The percentage of naive T cells measured by flow cytometry correlated strongly with observed TCR beta diversity. Because the CMV infection status of the donors was unknown, age-related changes in expanded clonotypes may potentially have been confounded. As age increased, observed TCR beta diversity per million T cells dropped in a roughly linear way, and a significant reduction was already evident by age around 41. Total diversity estimates from one million sequenced T cells were considered lower bounds and underestimates. Since profiling was done on bulk unsorted PBMCs, naive and antigen-experienced compartments could not be conclusively compared.

The donors were a few dozen Caucasian individuals from Russia, aged 6 to 90 years, who were systemically healthy. About 9.1 milliliters of peripheral blood were collected from each donor into EDTA-treated Vacutainer tubes. Ficoll-Paque density-gradient centrifugation was used to isolate PBMCs, with at least 7 million per sample. Total RNA, at least 5 micrograms per sample, was extracted from PBMCs with Trizol reagent. For every donor, flow cytometry on a PBMC aliquot measured the percentage of naive CD45RAhigh/CD27high T cells. A note on this clonotype: Its specific antigen is unknown. There are no base qualities to consult, and no much larger clone falls within one base.

The method was 5' RACE. TCRdb shows the sequencer as Illumina HiSeq 2500. The second PCR ran for about 6 to 12 cycles and used a J-beta primer mix along with a sample-barcoded 5' primer. A unique molecular identifier was introduced onto each TCR beta cDNA molecule by a template-switch 5' adaptor carrying 12 random nucleotides. Each sample yielded at least 2.5 million CDR3-containing paired-end reads. The Mint cDNA synthesis kit, primed by a TRBC-specific oligonucleotide, was used to synthesize first-strand cDNA from all RNA. Following uracil-DNA glycosylase treatment, a first 18-cycle PCR with universal primers M1SS and BC2_uni_R was performed on all cDNA. The paper's data handling went like this. Each sample was normalized by randomly selecting 1 million high-quality reads, each carrying a distinct molecular identifier. Reads sharing molecular identifiers were discarded rather than binned into consensus sequences. MiTCR, with a Q25 quality threshold and the strictest error-elimination algorithm, was used for CDR3 identification, clonotype clustering and error correction. A nonparametric unseen species model using Euler transformation provided a lower-bound estimate of total TCR beta diversity. TCRdb reprocessed the public reads (quality trimming at Q25 with fastp, clone calling with MiXCR) and kept in-frame beta chains. Under each unique CDR3 protein, matching rows form one entry showing the most common genes and DNA. In this record, the V and J calls reflect TCRdb's handling and not the investigators' own analysis. The sample has 650,000 to 1,000,000 distinct CDR3 sequences on record, roughly 35% of them singletons. Approximately 12% of the sample belongs to the ten largest clones.

The clonotype originates from a man aged 18 to 29 in good health. The sequencing sample was made of blood.

The CDR3 protein sequence reads: CSETSGNYNEQYF. The DNA sequence is given as TGCAGTGAAACTAGCGGGAACTACAATGAGCAGTACTTC. This receptor chain uses TRBV20-1 and TRBJ2-7, with 10 middle bases fitting TRBD2. Based on the germline V gene (reference sequence), the CDR1 and CDR2 sequences are DFQATT and SNEGSKA. At the junction V is shortened by 7 bases and J by 7 bases; bases outside the gene matches: 10. The CDR3 measures 13 amino acids from cysteine to phenylalanine. The retained sequence is limited to the CDR3, 39 bases, with the frame set at the first base.